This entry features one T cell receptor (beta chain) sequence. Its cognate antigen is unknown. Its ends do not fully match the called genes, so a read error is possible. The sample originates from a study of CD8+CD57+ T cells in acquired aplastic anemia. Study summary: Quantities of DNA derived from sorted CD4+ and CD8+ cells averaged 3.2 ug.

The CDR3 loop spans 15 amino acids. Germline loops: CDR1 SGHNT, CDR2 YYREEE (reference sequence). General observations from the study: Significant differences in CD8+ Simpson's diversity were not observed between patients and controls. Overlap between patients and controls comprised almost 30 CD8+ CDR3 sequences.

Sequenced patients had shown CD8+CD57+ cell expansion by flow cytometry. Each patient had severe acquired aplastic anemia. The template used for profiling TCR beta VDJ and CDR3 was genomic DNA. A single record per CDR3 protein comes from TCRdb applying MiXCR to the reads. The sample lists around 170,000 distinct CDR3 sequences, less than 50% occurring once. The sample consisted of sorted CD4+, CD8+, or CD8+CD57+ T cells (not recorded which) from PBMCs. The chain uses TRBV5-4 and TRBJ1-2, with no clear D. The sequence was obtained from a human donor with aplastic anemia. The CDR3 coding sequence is TGTGCCAGCAGTTTGGATGGTGTGATGGGCCATGGCTACACCTTC. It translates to CASSLDGVMGHGYTF.